This T cell receptor beta chain emerged from a study of CD8+ T cells in alopecia areata. Whole-study findings and limits: Sequence data from scalp samples additionally include resident alphabeta T cells of normal skin. Across lesional scalp, and particularly alopecia totalis/universalis, clonality surpassed that of normal scalp.

Germline-derived CDR1 and CDR2 are SGHRS and YFSETQ. V shed 0 bases, J shed 0 bases, and the junction held 7 bases outside the gene matches. The CDR3 is made up of 17 amino acids. RNA extraction was followed by reverse transcription into cDNA, which acted as the sequencing template. Sequencing used immunoSEQ multiplex PCR; TCRdb keeps in-frame clones, though not all of them. Among approximately 34,000 clones listed, around 60% were seen once. This clone was picked up one time. No antigen is known for it. Specimens obtained from alopecia areata patients comprised lesional scalp punch biopsies and peripheral blood. Sorting from PBMCs produced CD4+ and CD8+ T cells.

The chain employs TRBV5-1 and TRBJ2-7, with 9 nucleotides matching TRBD2. Sequenced input: NKG2D-high CD8+ T cells sorted from blood. This TCR came from a human donor with alopecia areata. The CDR3 reads CASSLDRAGGHSYEQYF. The CDR3 DNA follows: TGCGCCAGCAGCTTGGATAGAGCGGGAGGCCACTCCTACGAGCAGTACTTC.